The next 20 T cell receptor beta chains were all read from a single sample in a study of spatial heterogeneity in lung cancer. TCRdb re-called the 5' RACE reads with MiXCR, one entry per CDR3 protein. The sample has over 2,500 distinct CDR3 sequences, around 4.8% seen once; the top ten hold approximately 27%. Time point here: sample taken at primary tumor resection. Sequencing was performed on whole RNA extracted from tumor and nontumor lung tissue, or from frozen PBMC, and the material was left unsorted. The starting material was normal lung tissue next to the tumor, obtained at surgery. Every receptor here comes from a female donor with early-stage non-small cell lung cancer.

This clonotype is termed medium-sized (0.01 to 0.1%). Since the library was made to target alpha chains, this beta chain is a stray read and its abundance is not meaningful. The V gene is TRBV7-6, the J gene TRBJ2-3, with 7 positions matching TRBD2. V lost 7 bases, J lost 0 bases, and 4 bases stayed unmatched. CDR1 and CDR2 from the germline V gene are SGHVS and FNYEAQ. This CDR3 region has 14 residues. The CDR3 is CASTEAGSTDTQYF. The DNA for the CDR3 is TGTGCCAGCACCGAAGCGGGAAGCACAGATACGCAGTATTTT.

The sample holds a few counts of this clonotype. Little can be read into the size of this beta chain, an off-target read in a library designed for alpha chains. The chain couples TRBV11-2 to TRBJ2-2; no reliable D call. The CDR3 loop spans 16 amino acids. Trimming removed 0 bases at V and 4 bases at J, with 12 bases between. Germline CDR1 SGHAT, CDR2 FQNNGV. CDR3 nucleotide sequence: TGTGCCAGCAGCTTAGAATCGCCAGTTCCCACCGGGGAGCTGTTTTTT. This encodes CASSLESPVPTGELFF. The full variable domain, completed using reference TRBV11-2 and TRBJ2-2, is EAGVAQSPRYKIIEKRQSVAFWCNPISGHATLYWYQQILGQGPKLLIQFQNNGVVDDSQLPKDRFSAERLKGVDSTLKIQPAKLEDSAVYLCASSLESPVPTGELFFGEGSRLTVL.

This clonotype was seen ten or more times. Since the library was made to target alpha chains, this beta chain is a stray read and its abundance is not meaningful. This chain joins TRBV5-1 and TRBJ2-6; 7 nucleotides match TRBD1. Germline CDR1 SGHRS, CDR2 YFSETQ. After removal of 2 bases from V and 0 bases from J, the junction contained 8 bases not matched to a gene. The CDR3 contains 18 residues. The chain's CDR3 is CASSFAWTGSSGANVLTF. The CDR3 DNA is TGCGCCAGCAGCTTTGCCTGGACAGGATCCTCTGGGGCCAACGTCCTGACTTTC.

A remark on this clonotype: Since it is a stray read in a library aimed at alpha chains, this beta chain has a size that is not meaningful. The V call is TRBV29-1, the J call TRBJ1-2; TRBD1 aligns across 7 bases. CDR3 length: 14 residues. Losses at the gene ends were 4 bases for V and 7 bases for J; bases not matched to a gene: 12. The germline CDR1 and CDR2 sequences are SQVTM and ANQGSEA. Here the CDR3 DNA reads TGCAGCGTTGCTCAATCACAGGGGCGGTTTGGCTACACCTTC. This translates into CSVAQSQGRFGYTF.

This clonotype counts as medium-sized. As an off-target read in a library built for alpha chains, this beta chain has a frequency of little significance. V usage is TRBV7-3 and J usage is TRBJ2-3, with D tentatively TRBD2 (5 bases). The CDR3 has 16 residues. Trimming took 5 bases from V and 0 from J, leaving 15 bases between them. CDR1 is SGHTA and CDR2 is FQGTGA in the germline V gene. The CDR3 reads CASSLRRAASTDTQYF. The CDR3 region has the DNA TGTGCCAGCAGCCTTAGGCGGGCGGCGAGCACAGATACGCAGTATTTT.

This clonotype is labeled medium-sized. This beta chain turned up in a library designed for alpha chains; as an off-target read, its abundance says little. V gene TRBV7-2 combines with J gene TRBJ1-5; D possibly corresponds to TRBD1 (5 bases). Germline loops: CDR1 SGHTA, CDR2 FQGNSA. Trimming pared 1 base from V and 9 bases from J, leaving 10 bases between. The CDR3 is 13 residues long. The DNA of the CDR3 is TGTGCCAGCAGCTTAGGACAGTCAGCGCCCCAGCATTTT. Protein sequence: CASSLGQSAPQHF.

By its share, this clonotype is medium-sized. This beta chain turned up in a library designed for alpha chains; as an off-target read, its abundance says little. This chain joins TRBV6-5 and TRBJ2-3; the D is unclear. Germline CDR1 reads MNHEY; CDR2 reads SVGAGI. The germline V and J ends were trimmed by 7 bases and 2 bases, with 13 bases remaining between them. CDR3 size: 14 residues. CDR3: CASKIGLYTDTQYF. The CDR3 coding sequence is TGTGCCAGCAAAATAGGGCTCTACACAGATACGCAGTATTTT.

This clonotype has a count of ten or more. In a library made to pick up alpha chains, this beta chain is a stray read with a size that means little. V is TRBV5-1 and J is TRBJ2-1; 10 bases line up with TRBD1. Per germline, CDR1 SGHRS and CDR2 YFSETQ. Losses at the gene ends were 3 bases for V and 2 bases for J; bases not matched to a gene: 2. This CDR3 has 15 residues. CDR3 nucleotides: TGCGCCAGCAGCTCCGGACAGGGGGCCTACAATGAGCAGTTCTTC. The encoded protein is CASSSGQGAYNEQFF.

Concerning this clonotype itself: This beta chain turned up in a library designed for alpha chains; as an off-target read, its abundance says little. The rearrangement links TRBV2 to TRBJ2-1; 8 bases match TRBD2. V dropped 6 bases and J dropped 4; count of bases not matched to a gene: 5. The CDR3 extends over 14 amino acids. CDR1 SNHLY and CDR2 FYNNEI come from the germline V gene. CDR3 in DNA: TGTGCCAGCAGCCGATCTAGCGGGTACAATGAGCAGTTCTTC. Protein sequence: CASSRSSGYNEQFF.

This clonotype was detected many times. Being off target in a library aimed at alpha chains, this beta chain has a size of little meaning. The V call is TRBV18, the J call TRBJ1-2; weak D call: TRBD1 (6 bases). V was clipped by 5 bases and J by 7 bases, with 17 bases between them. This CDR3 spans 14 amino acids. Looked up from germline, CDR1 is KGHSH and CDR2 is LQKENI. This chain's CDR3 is CASSGADRSSGYTF. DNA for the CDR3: TGTGCCAGCTCAGGGGCAGACAGGAGCAGTGGCTACACCTTC.

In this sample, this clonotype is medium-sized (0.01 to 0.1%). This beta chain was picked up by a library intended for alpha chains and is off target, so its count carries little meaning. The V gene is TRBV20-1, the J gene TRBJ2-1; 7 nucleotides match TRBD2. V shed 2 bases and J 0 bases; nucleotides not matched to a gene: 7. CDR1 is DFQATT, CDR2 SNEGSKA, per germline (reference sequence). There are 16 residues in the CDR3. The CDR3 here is CSARPIAGSSYNEQFF. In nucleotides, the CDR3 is TGCAGTGCTAGACCAATAGCGGGTAGCTCCTACAATGAGCAGTTCTTC.

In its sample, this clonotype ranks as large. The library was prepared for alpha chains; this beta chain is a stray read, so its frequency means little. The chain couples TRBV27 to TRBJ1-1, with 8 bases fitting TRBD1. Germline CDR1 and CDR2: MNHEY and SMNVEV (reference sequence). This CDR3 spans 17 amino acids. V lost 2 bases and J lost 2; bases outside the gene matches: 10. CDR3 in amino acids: CASSLGTGRFENTEAFF. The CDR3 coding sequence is TGTGCCAGCAGTTTAGGGACAGGACGATTTGAAAACACTGAAGCTTTCTTT.

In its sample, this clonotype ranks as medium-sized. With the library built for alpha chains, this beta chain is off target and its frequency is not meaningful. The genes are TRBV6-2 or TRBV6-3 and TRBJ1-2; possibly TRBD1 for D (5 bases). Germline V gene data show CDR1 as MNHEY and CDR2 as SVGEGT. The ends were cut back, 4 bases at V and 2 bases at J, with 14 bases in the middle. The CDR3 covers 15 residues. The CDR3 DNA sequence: TGTGCCAGCAGTTCCCTAATAGACAGAAACTATGGCTACACCTTC. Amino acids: CASSSLIDRNYGYTF.

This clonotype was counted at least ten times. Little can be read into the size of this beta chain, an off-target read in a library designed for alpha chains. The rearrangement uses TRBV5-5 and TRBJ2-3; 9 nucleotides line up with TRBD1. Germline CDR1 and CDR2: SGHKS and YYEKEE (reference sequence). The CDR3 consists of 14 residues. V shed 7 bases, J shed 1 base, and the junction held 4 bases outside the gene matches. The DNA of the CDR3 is TGTGCCAGCTACGGGACAGGGCGCACAGATACGCAGTATTTT. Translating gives CASYGTGRTDTQYF.

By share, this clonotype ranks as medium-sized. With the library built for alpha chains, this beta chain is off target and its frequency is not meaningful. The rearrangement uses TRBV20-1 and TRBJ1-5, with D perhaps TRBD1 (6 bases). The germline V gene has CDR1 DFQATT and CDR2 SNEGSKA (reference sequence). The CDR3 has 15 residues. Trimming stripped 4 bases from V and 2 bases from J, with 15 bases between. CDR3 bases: TGCAGTGCTATAGACAGGCGTGGAGGCAATCAGCCCCAGCATTTT. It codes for CSAIDRRGGNQPQHF.

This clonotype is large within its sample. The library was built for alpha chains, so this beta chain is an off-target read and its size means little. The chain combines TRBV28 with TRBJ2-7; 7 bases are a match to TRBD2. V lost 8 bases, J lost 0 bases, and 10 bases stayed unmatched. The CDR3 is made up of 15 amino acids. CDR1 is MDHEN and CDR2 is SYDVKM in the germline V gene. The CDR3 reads CASLSTGTTSYEQYF. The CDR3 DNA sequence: TGTGCCAGCCTCTCTACCGGGACTACCTCCTACGAGCAGTACTTC.

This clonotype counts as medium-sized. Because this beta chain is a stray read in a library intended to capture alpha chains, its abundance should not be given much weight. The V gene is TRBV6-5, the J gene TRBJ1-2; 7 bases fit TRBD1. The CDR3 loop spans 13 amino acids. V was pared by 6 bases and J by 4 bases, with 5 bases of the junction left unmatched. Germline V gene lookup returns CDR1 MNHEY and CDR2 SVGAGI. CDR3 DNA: TGTGCCAGCAGACAAACAGGGGCCTATGGCTACACCTTC. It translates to CASRQTGAYGYTF.

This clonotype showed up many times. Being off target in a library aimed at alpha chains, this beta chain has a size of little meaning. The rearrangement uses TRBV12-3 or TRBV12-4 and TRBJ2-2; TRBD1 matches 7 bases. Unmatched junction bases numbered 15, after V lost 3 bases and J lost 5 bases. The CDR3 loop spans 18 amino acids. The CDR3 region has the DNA TGTGCCAGCAGTTTGGGGACAGTCCCAACTCGGCGGACCGGGGAGCTGTTTTTT. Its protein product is CASSLGTVPTRRTGELFF.

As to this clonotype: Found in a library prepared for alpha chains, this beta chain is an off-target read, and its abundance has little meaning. CDR3 amino acids: CASSEWISGNTIYF. CDR3 in DNA: TGTGCCAGCAGTGAATGGATCTCTGGAAACACCATATATTTT. The chain joins TRBV2 to TRBJ1-3; no definite D call. Germline CDR1 is SNHLY and CDR2 is FYNNEI. The CDR3 is made up of 14 amino acids. V gave up 2 bases and J gave up 0 bases, with 5 bases separating them.

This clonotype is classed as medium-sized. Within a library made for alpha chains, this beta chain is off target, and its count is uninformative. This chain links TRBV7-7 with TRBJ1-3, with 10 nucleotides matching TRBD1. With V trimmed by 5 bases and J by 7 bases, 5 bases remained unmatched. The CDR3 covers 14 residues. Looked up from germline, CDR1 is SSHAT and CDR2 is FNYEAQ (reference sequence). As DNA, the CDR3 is TGTGCCAGCAGCCGGGACAGGGGAGAGAACACCATATATTTT. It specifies CASSRDRGENTIYF. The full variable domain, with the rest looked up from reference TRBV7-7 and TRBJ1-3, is GAGVSQSPRYKVTKRGQDVTLRCDPISSHATLYWYQQALGQGPEFLTYFNYEAQPDKSGLPSDRFSAERPEGSISTLTIQRTEQRDSAMYRCASSRDRGENTIYFGEGSWLTVV.